This record looks at one TCR beta chain sequence and its context. Here immunoSEQ multiplex PCR was the method, and the copy in TCRdb shows in-frame clones only, minus some. Of 60,000 or so clones detected, about 83% appear once; the ten largest clones hold about 4.5%. This entry is derived from a study of OX40 agonist ivuxolimab in advanced cancers. The CDR3 length is 16 residues. Germline assignment: CDR1 SNHLY and CDR2 FYNNEI. The ends lost 7 bases at V and 2 bases at J; junction bases unmatched: 8. The sample was CD4+ or CD8+ T cells sorted from blood, taken in a trial of the OX40 agonist ivuxolimab. The receptor comes from an adult with an advanced solid tumor such as melanoma, head and neck, liver or kidney cancer. The chain is built from TRBV2 and TRBJ2-3; 11 nucleotides line up with TRBD2. CDR3 loop: CASKAGLAGYTDTQYF. The CDR3, as DNA: TGTGCCAGCAAAGCCGGACTAGCGGGTTACACAGATACGCAGTATTTT.